The 21 T cell receptor beta chains listed next were all sequenced from one sample in a study of shared clonotypes between healthy human individuals (dated by TCRdb to between 2020 and 2021). Library prep was done by the immunoSEQ multiplex PCR assay. Not all clones reach the TCRdb copy of this immuneACCESS table, which keeps in-frame sequences only. Checked studies attribute under half of the gap to unresolved V genes and leave the rest unexplained. The sample contains about 1.4 million clones, roughly 96% of them found a single time. The ten largest make up over 1% of the sample. Sequencing was done on a sample of naive CD4+ T cells sorted from blood. The sample's cell subset or site label is to be understood as: CD45RA+ positively selected. The source of these receptors is a man aged 25 to 40 in good health.

The chain couples TRBV29-1 to TRBJ1-2, with D perhaps matching TRBD1 (5 bases). There are 15 residues in the CDR3. Between the trimmed V and J ends, which lost 3 bases and 2 bases, there was a span of 16 bases. Germline loops: CDR1 SQVTM, CDR2 ANQGSEA. The CDR3 bases are TGCAGCGTTGAGATACGGGGGGTAGCGAACTATGGCTACACCTTC. Its protein is CSVEIRGVANYGYTF.

This clone appeared once. Here the CDR3 DNA reads TGCGCCAGCATTCCCCGACAGAACAAACTGTTTTTT. Protein product: CASIPRQNKLFF. This chain connects TRBV10-1 to TRBJ1-4; maybe TRBD1 (5 bases). V dropped 7 bases and J dropped 11 bases, with 14 bases sitting between them. CDR1 WNHNN and CDR2 SYGVQD come from the germline V gene (reference sequence). This CDR3 is built from 12 residues.

This chain joins TRBV11-3 and TRBJ2-1, with D tentatively TRBD1 or TRBD2 (7 bases each). Germline loops: CDR1 SGHNT, CDR2 YENEEA. V gave up 2 bases and J gave up 6 bases, with 14 bases separating them. The CDR3 spans 15 residues. CDR3 sequence (DNA): TGTGCCAGCAGCTTATCGACAGGGAGGGCCAATGAGCAGTTCTTC. Translation gives CASSLSTGRANEQFF.

The chain employs TRBV10-3 and TRBJ2-5, with 7 bases that match TRBD1. V trimming: 9 bases; J trimming: 5 bases; junction bases outside the gene matches: 9. The CDR3 runs to 13 residues. CDR1 ENHRY and CDR2 SYGVKD come from the germline V gene. The CDR3 nucleotides are TGTGCCATTCGAGGGGGCCCCTGGGAGACCCAGTACTTC. Translating it yields CAIRGGPWETQYF.

This chain connects TRBV30 to TRBJ1-3; the D is unclear. This CDR3 comprises 13 residues. The V gene's germline CDR1 is GTSNPN and CDR2 SVGIG (reference sequence). V lost 0 bases, J lost 2 bases, and 5 bases lay in between. The CDR3 sequence: CAWSVTPGNTIYF. As DNA, the CDR3 is TGTGCCTGGAGTGTTACTCCTGGAAACACCATATATTTT.

A remark on this clone: Within the sample, other DNA sequences also encode this same CDR3. In DNA, the CDR3 is TGTGCCAGCAGTTATGGAGGTGAGCAGTTCTTC. Translated, it gives CASSYGGEQFF. The chain uses TRBV6-6 and TRBJ2-1; tentatively, D is TRBD2 (5 bases). Trimming stripped 3 bases from V and 9 bases from J, with 6 bases between. The germline V gene has CDR1 MNHNY and CDR2 SVGAGI (reference sequence). The CDR3 consists of 11 residues.

The chain employs TRBV9 and TRBJ2-3; D may be TRBD1 or TRBD2 (6 bases each). Per the germline V gene, CDR1 is SGDLS and CDR2 is YYNGEE. This CDR3 has 15 amino acids. Trimming stripped 0 bases from V and 5 bases from J, with 13 bases between. CDR3 DNA: TGTGCCAGCAGCGTAGATGGGGGGCTCATAGATACGCAGTATTTT. Protein sequence: CASSVDGGLIDTQYF.

The chain combines TRBV7-8 with TRBJ2-7; 12 nucleotides match TRBD2. The V gene end was trimmed by 7 bases and the J gene end by 2 bases; junction bases not matched to a gene: 3. The germline gives CDR1 SGHVS, CDR2 FQNEAQ. This CDR3 comprises 14 residues. Here the CDR3 reads CASTWTSGTYEQYF. The CDR3 nucleotides are TGTGCCAGCACCTGGACTAGCGGGACCTACGAGCAGTACTTC.

The chain recombines TRBV27 with TRBJ2-5; no clear D gene. The CDR3 spans 13 residues. V lost 0 bases, J lost 0 bases, and 2 bases lay in between. Germline CDR1 MNHEY, CDR2 SMNVEV (reference sequence). The CDR3 reads CASSLSNQETQYF. The DNA of the CDR3 is TGTGCCAGCAGTTTATCGAACCAAGAGACCCAGTACTTC.

The chain couples TRBV6-1 to TRBJ2-7, with 8 bases lining up with TRBD1. V lost 3 bases to trimming and J lost 0 bases; unmatched junction nucleotides: 7. CDR1 and CDR2 from the germline V gene are MNHNS and SASEGT. There are 16 residues in the CDR3. The chain's CDR3 is CASSEDRVRSSYEQYF. CDR3 sequence (DNA): TGTGCCAGCAGTGAGGACAGGGTTAGGAGCTCCTACGAGCAGTACTTC.

This chain connects TRBV4-3 to TRBJ2-5; D is unresolved. The V gene's germline CDR1 is LGHNA and CDR2 YSLEER. Trimming left V 0 bases short and J 5 bases short, with 7 bases between. The CDR3 covers 13 residues. The chain's CDR3 is CASSQDLTETQYF. DNA of the CDR3: TGCGCCAGCAGCCAAGATCTTACGGAGACCCAGTACTTC.

Concerning this clone: This CDR3 is also generated by other DNA sequences in the sample. The chain recombines TRBV5-1 with TRBJ2-3; no clear D. V gave up 6 bases and J gave up 0 bases, with 20 bases separating them. The CDR3 loop spans 17 amino acids. Germline CDR1 reads SGHRS; CDR2 reads YFSETQ. CDR3 DNA: TGCGCCAGCAAAAGGCTGGCGGCAACACCTAGCACAGATACGCAGTATTTT. Translating it yields CASKRLAATPSTDTQYF.

This clone appeared once. At one boundary the junction diverges from the germline segment, which might be a read error. This chain uses TRBV7-6 with TRBJ2-5; D possibly uses TRBD1 or TRBD2 (6 bases each). The V gene's germline CDR1 is SGHVS and CDR2 FNYEAQ. The CDR3 runs to 15 residues. In nucleotides, the CDR3 is TGTACCAGCAGCTTTCCAACTAGGGGGGTCAAGACCCAGTACTTC. It translates to CTSSFPTRGVKTQYF.

This clone came up once. The V call is TRBV29-1, the J call TRBJ2-5; either TRBD1 or TRBD2 may fit D (5 bases each). Germline V gene sequence: CDR1 SQVTM, CDR2 ANQGSEA. The CDR3 is 14 amino acids. The V and J ends lost 6 bases and 3 bases respectively, with 17 bases between them. The CDR3 bases are TGCAGCGTAAGTAGCTGGGGGATTGAAGAGACCCAGTACTTC. Its translation is CSVSSWGIEETQYF.

The sample holds one count of this clone. Other DNA sequences of this sample code for an identical CDR3. The chain couples TRBV20-1 to TRBJ2-7, with a possible D match to TRBD1 (6 bases). In germline, CDR1 is DFQATT, CDR2 SNEGSKA (reference sequence). V was cut by 6 bases and J by 4 bases, with 10 bases left in between. The CDR3 length is 11 residues. The CDR3 here is CSARGGYEQYF. DNA of the CDR3: TGCAGTGCCAGGGGCGGATACGAGCAGTACTTC.

V usage is TRBV28 and J usage is TRBJ2-3, with a weak D call TRBD1 (5 bases). Between the trimmed V and J ends, which lost 7 bases and 1 base, there was a span of 15 bases. CDR3 length: 15 residues. Germline V gene lookup returns CDR1 MDHEN and CDR2 SYDVKM. The CDR3 loop reads CASTLGHGGTDTQYF. DNA for the CDR3: TGTGCCAGCACCTTAGGACATGGGGGCACAGATACGCAGTATTTT.

The chain recombines TRBV27 with TRBJ2-3, with a weak D call TRBD1 (5 bases). CDR3 length: 15 residues. Trimming removed 7 bases at V and 2 bases at J, with 16 bases between. Germline V gene sequence: CDR1 MNHEY, CDR2 SMNVEV (reference sequence). The CDR3 bases are TGTGCCAGCAAGAAGGCAGGGTTTCCCACAGATACGCAGTATTTT. It codes for CASKKAGFPTDTQYF.

This chain uses TRBV5-4 with TRBJ2-7; possible D gene TRBD1, 6 bases. Germline V gene sequence: CDR1 SGHNT, CDR2 YYREEE (reference sequence). V lost 10 bases and J 0 bases, leaving 17 bases between the germline ends. The CDR3 contains 14 residues. CDR3 DNA sequence: TGTGCCTGCAATAGAGGGGGAAGCTCCTACGAGCAGTACTTC. Translated, it gives CACNRGGSSYEQYF. Complete variable domain (other parts from reference TRBV5-4 and TRBJ2-7): ETGVTQSPTHLIKTRGQQVTLRCSSQSGHNTVSWYQQALGQGPQFIFQYYREEENGRGNFPPRFSGLQFPNYSSELNVNALELDDSALYLCACNRGGSSYEQYFGPGTRLTVT.

This clone was seen once. The V and J genes are TRBV7-9 and TRBJ2-5; the D call may be TRBD1 or TRBD2 (5 bases each). CDR1 is SEHNR, CDR2 FQNEAQ, per germline (reference sequence). This CDR3 comprises 15 residues. The V end was cut by 3 bases, the J end by 4 bases, with 15 bases between. This chain's CDR3 is CASSFGVHQGETQYF. The CDR3 nucleotides are TGTGCCAGCAGCTTCGGGGTTCACCAGGGAGAGACCCAGTACTTC.

The chain is built from TRBV29-1 and TRBJ2-7; 11 bases map to TRBD2. The germline V gene encodes CDR1 SQVTM and CDR2 ANQGSEA. The CDR3 is made up of 13 amino acids. J was trimmed by 4 bases and V by 4 bases; bases with no gene match: 3. As DNA, the CDR3 is TGCAGCGTTGGGGCTAGCGGGAGGTACGAGCAGTACTTC. Its translation: CSVGASGRYEQYF.

This chain links TRBV4-2 with TRBJ2-7, with TRBD2 matching 11 bases. The CDR3 is made up of 22 amino acids. Germline loops: CDR1 LGHNA, CDR2 YNFKEQ. V was pared by 0 bases and J by 2 bases, with 21 bases of the junction left unmatched. CDR3 sequence: CASSQEEIGSRTSGWEPYEQYF. Here the CDR3 DNA reads TGTGCCAGCAGCCAAGAAGAAATTGGTTCTAGGACTAGCGGGTGGGAACCCTACGAGCAGTACTTC.